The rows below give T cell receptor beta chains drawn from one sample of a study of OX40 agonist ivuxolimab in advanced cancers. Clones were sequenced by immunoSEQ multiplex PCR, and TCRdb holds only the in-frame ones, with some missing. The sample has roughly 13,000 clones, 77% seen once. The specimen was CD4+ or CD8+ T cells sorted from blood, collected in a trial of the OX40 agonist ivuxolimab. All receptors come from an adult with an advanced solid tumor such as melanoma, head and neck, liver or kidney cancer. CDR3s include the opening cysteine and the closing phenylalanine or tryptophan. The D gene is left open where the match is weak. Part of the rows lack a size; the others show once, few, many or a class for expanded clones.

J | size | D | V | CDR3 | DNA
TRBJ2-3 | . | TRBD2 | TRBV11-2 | CASSSPGGIVTDTQYF | TGTGCCAGCAGCTCCCCGGGGGGTATAGTCACAGATACGCAGTATTTT
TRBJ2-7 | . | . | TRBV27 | CASSFGRDYEQYF | TGTGCCAGCAGTTTTGGCAGGGACTACGAGCAGTACTTC
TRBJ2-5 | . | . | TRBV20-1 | CSGEQAGEYF | TGCAGTGGTGAGCAGGCAGGGGAGTACTTC
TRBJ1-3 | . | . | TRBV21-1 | CASSKKTDYKSSGNTIYF | TGTGCCAGCAGCAAAAAGACGGACTACAAGAGCTCTGGAAACACCATATATTTT
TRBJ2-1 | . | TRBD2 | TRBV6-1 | CASSAAMGLVGNEQFF | TGTGCCAGCAGTGCAGCCATGGGACTAGTTGGGAATGAGCAGTTCTTC
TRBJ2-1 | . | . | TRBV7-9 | CASSSTLLGIGSYNEQFF | TGTGCCAGCAGCTCAACCCTGTTGGGGATTGGCTCCTACAATGAGCAGTTCTTC
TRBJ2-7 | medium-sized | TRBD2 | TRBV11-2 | CASLASGRYEQYF | TGTGCCAGCCTGGCTAGCGGGAGGTACGAGCAGTACTTC
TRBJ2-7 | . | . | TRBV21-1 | CASSLNHLRENSYEQYF | TGTGCCAGCAGCCTAAATCATCTCAGGGAGAACTCCTACGAGCAGTACTTC
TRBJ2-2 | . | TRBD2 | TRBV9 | CASSKEASGNTGELFF | TGTGCCAGCAGCAAGGAGGCTAGCGGGAACACCGGGGAGCTGTTTTTT
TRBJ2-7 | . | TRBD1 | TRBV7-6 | CASSYGTGGVYEQYF | TGTGCCAGCAGCTATGGGACAGGGGGCGTTTACGAGCAGTACTTC
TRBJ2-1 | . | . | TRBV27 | CASSYTAAGEQFF | TGTGCCAGCAGTTATACGGCGGCGGGTGAGCAGTTCTTC
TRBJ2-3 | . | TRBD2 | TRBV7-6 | CASSLLAGGPTDTQYF | TGTGCCAGCAGCTTACTGGCGGGAGGGCCAACAGATACGCAGTATTTT
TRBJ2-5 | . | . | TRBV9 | CASSTSPGTEPGETQYF | TGTGCCAGCAGCACCAGTCCCGGGACGGAGCCGGGAGAGACCCAGTACTTC
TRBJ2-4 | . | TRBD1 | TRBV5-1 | CASSLITGENIQYF | TGCGCCAGCAGCTTGATAACAGGGGAAAACATTCAGTACTTC
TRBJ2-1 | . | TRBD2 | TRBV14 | CASSQPISGAYNEQFF | TGTGCCAGCAGCCAACCGATTAGCGGGGCTTACAATGAGCAGTTCTTC
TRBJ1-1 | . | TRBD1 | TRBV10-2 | CASRRDRQVNTEAFF | TGCGCCAGCCGAAGGGACAGGCAAGTGAACACTGAAGCTTTCTTT
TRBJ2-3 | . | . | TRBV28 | CASKLAGVGTDTQYF | TGTGCCAGCAAGCTCGCTGGAGTTGGGACAGATACGCAGTATTTT
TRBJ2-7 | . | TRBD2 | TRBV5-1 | CASSLGAGAEQYF | TGCGCCAGCAGCTTGGGCGCGGGAGCTGAGCAGTACTTC
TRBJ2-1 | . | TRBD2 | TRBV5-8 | CASSLRGGSYNEQFF | TGTGCCAGCAGCTTACGGGGGGGCTCCTACAATGAGCAGTTCTTC
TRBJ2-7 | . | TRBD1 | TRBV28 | CASSRQGSTYEQYF | TGTGCCAGCTCCCGACAGGGGTCTACCTACGAGCAGTACTTC
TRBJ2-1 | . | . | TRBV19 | CASSISAASNEQFF | TGTGCCAGTAGTATTAGCGCGGCTAGCAATGAGCAGTTCTTC
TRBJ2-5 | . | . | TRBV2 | CANLGGAGWETQYF | TGTGCCAACCTAGGGGGGGCCGGATGGGAGACCCAGTACTTC
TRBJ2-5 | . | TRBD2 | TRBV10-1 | CASRRFGLAEQETQYF | TGCGCCAGCAGGCGGTTCGGACTAGCGGAGCAAGAGACCCAGTACTTC
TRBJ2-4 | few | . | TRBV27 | CASSVNAKNIQYF | TGTGCCAGCAGTGTTAACGCCAAAAACATTCAGTACTTC
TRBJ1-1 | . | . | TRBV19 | CASSMWENTEAFF | TGTGCCAGTAGTATGTGGGAGAACACTGAAGCTTTCTTT
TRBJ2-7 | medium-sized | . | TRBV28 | CASSSMGGYEQYF | TGTGCCAGCAGCTCTATGGGCGGCTACGAGCAGTACTTC
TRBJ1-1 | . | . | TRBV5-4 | CASSLMNSLNTEAFF | TGTGCCAGCAGCTTAATGAACAGCCTGAACACTGAAGCTTTCTTT
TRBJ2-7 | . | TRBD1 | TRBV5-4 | CASSRLDRGEQYF | TGTGCCAGCAGCCGGCTAGACAGGGGCGAGCAGTACTTC
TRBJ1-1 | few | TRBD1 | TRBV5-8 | CASSWDRTLNTEAFF | TGTGCCAGCAGCTGGGACAGGACCCTGAACACTGAAGCTTTCTTT
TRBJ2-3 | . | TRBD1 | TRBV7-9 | CASRSGGESDTQYF | TGTGCCAGCAGGTCAGGGGGCGAATCAGATACGCAGTATTTT
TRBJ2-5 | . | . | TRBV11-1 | CASSLGVQETQYF | TGTGCCAGCAGCTTGGGGGTCCAAGAGACCCAGTACTTC
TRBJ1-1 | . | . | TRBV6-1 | CASREQTEAFF | TGTGCCAGCAGGGAGCAGACTGAAGCTTTCTTT
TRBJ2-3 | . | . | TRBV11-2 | CASSLGGDTQYF | TGTGCCAGCAGCTTAGGTGGAGATACGCAGTATTTT
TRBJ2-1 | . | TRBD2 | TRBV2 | CAIQLAGAHNEQFF | TGTGCCATCCAACTAGCGGGAGCCCACAATGAGCAGTTCTTC
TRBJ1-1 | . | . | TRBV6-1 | CASNEGGLGAFF | TGTGCCAGCAACGAGGGGGGGTTAGGGGCTTTCTTT
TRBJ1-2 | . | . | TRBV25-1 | CASSTGADNYGYTF | TGTGCCAGCAGCACCGGGGCTGATAACTATGGCTACACCTTC
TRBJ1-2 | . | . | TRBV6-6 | CASSYGGGLGYGYTF | TGTGCCAGCAGTTACGGCGGGGGTTTAGGGTATGGCTACACCTTC
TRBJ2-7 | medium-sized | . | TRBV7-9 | CASSVQGREQYF | TGTGCCAGCAGCGTACAGGGTAGGGAGCAGTACTTC
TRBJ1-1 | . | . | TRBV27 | CASTRDMNTEAFF | TGTGCCAGCACCAGAGATATGAACACTGAAGCTTTCTTT
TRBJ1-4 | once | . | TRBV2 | CASILPGHWGEKLFF | TGTGCCAGCATCCTCCCGGGACACTGGGGAGAAAAACTGTTTTTT
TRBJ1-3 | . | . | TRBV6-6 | CASTRQTGNTIYF | TGTGCCAGCACCCGACAGACGGGAAACACCATATATTTT
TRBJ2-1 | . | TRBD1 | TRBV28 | CASSFRGSFYNEQFF | TGTGCCAGCAGTTTCAGGGGGAGCTTCTACAATGAGCAGTTCTTC